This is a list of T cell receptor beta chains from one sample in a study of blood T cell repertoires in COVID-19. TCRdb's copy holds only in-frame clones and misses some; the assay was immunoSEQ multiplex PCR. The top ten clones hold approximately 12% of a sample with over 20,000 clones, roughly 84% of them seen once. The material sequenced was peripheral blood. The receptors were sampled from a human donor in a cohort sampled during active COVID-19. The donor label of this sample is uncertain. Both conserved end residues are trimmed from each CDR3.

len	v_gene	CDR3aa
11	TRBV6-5	ASSRNFDTEAF
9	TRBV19	AGGQYTEAF
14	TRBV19	ASSIGAYISGNTIY
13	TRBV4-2	ASSQPGGQGPEQY
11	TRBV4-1	ASSQGTDYGYT
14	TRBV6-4	ASSDPRDLGTDTQY
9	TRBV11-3	ASSFLTEAF
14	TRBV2	ASSGDRGTATGELF
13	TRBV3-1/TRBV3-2	ASSLGQPGTYEQY
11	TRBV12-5	ASGFTGGYEQY
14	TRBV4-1	ASSQETVRVRGPKF
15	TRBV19	ASSTWRGYLMNTEAF
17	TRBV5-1	ASSLGDRGLIPGANVLT
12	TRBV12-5	ASGLVRTGVEQF
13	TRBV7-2	ASSFRQSRTEGYT
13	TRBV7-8	ASSPGVAMNTEAF
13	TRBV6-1	ASIEQGFSNQPQH
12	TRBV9	ASSNRDRGTEAF
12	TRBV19	ASRREGLSNEQF
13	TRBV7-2	ASSLVGGRNNEQF
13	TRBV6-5	ASSYSRAGANVLT
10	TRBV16	ASSQQFTEQY
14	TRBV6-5	ASSSRRDRSYNEQF
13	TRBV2	ASSQTGTGYNEQF
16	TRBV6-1	ASSVILMTGGRYNEQF
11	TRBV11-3	ASSPLDRGEQY
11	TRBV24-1	ATSDLGLGEQY
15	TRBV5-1	ASSSQPVTGDNQPQH
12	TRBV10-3	AIREDRDRDEQF
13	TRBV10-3	AISESGTANEKLF
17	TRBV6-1	ASSDHPSLRLSSGNTIY